These 13 T cell receptor beta chains were all obtained from the same sample, sequenced in a study of T cells after yellow fever vaccination. A single record per CDR3 protein comes from TCRdb applying MiXCR to the 5' RACE reads. The sample yields around 340,000 distinct CDR3 sequences, roughly 8.7% seen once. The starting material was PBMCs, obtained on the day of the first yellow fever vaccination. These receptors all stem from a man aged 18 to 30 who received the YFV17D yellow fever vaccine.

The chain is built from TRBV12-3 or TRBV12-4 and TRBJ2-7; D perhaps matches TRBD2 (5 bases). The CDR3 has 12 residues. Trimming took 5 bases from V and 6 from J, leaving 11 bases between them. The CDR3 here is CASSEFEGEQYV. For the CDR3, the DNA is TGTGCCAGCAGTGAATTTGAGGGCGAGCAGTACGTC.

The V gene is TRBV19, the J gene TRBJ1-6; 9 bases map to TRBD1. With V trimmed by 7 bases and J by 7 bases, 8 bases remained unmatched. CDR3 length: 15 residues. Germline V gene data show CDR1 as LNHDA and CDR2 as SQIVND (reference sequence). The chain's CDR3 is CASKVPGTGNSPLHF. CDR3 in DNA: TGTGCCAGTAAAGTACCCGGGACAGGGAATTCACCCCTCCACTTT.

This clonotype turned up a few times. The chain joins TRBV18 to TRBJ2-1; 7 nucleotides match TRBD1. CDR1 and CDR2 from the germline V gene are KGHSH and LQKENI. There are 15 residues in the CDR3. The junction had 4 bases not matched to a gene; V was cut back by 3 bases and J by 2 bases. This chain's CDR3 is CASSPRQGPYNEQFF. DNA for the CDR3: TGTGCCAGCTCACCGAGACAGGGCCCCTACAATGAGCAGTTCTTC. The full variable domain, completed using reference TRBV18 and TRBJ2-1, is NAGVMQNPRHLVRRRGQEARLRCSPMKGHSHVYWYRQLPEEGLKFMVYLQKENIIDESGMPKERFSAEFPKEGPSILRIQQVVRGDSAAYFCASSPRQGPYNEQFFGPGTRLTVL.

This clonotype occurred a few times. The chain is built from TRBV4-2 and TRBJ2-1; 14 bases match TRBD2. The CDR3 covers 18 residues. The V segment lost 0 bases and the J segment 7 bases; nucleotides outside the gene matches: 8. The germline V gene has CDR1 LGHNA and CDR2 YNFKEQ. DNA for the CDR3: TGTGCCAGCAGCCAAGAGACTAGCGGGGGGGCCCCGTGGAATGAGCAGTTCTTC. Translating gives CASSQETSGGAPWNEQFF.

This clonotype has ten or more counts. The V gene is TRBV20-1, the J gene TRBJ2-7; TRBD1 agrees at 8 bases. The trim removed 2 bases at V and 3 bases at J, leaving 3 bases unmatched. There are 13 residues in the CDR3. The germline V gene has CDR1 DFQATT and CDR2 SNEGSKA (reference sequence). The CDR3 loop reads CSARHTGGYEQYF. The CDR3 region has the DNA TGCAGTGCTAGACATACAGGGGGCTACGAGCAGTACTTC.

The chain employs TRBV28 and TRBJ2-7; TRBD1 aligns across 8 bases. The V and J ends lost 6 bases and 3 bases, in that order; junction bases with no gene match: 4. Germline CDR1 and CDR2: MDHEN and SYDVKM. This CDR3 is 13 amino acids long. The CDR3 protein is CASRPGQGYEQYV. In DNA form, the CDR3 reads TGTGCCAGCAGACCTGGACAGGGCTACGAGCAGTACGTC.

Only a few counts were recorded for this clonotype. The genes are TRBV20-1 and TRBJ2-3; weak D call: TRBD1 (5 bases). CDR1 and CDR2 (germline): DFQATT, SNEGSKA (reference sequence). The CDR3 has 15 amino acids. The V and J ends lost 4 bases and 1 base respectively, with 15 bases between them. The CDR3 sequence is CSATGFGSGTDTQYF. The CDR3 DNA reads as TGCAGTGCTACAGGGTTCGGCTCGGGCACAGATACGCAGTATTTT.

This clonotype appeared many times. The CDR3 nucleotides read TGCGCCAGCAGCTCACAGGGGACCCAAGAGACCCAGTACTTC. It is translated as CASSSQGTQETQYF. The chain carries TRBV5-1 and TRBJ2-5, with 7 bases aligning to TRBD1. J gave up 1 base and V 3 bases, and 3 bases lay outside the gene matches. Germline CDR1 reads SGHRS; CDR2 reads YFSETQ. The CDR3 runs to 14 residues.

This clonotype was counted between two and nine times. The rearrangement uses TRBV20-1 and TRBJ2-5, with 8 nucleotides matching TRBD2. Germline CDR1 reads DFQATT; CDR2 reads SNEGSKA (reference sequence). V lost 4 bases and J lost 10; bases outside the gene matches: 32. The CDR3 sequence is 20 residues long. CDR3 nucleotides: TGCAGTGCTATCCCATTGAGAGGGACTAGTCAGCTCGGGGGAGGGGGGGGCCAGTACTTC. Translated: CSAIPLRGTSQLGGGGGQYF.

The J gene is TRBJ1-3, the V gene TRBV20-1, with D tentatively TRBD1 (6 bases). Germline V CDR1 and CDR2: DFQATT, SNEGSKA (reference sequence). This CDR3 is built from 13 residues. The V end lost 7 bases, the J end lost 0 bases, and 10 bases lay between the germline ends. The CDR3 nucleotides read TGCAGTGTCGGGGGACACTCTGGAAACACCATATATTTT. Translating gives CSVGGHSGNTIYF.

This clonotype was detected a few times. The V gene is TRBV6-1, the J gene TRBJ2-7; D is perhaps TRBD2 (6 bases). Germline values: CDR1 MNHNS, CDR2 SASEGT. This CDR3 is built from 15 residues. V lost 8 bases and J 7 bases, leaving 24 bases between the germline ends. In DNA form, the CDR3 reads TGTGCCAGCTCAAGTCCGGGACTTGGCTGGTGGGAGCAGTACGTC. This gives the protein CASSSPGLGWWEQYV.

Regarding this clonotype: No conserved phenylalanine or tryptophan ends this CDR3, so it is likely a read error. The DNA is left out, because the CDR3 cannot be placed on it with certainty; the CDR3 is given as TCRdb lists it. This chain links TRBV4-1 with TRBJ2-5; the table gives TRBD1 as D, unverified against the DNA. The CDR3 spans 11 amino acids, including both terminal residues. Germline assignment: CDR1 MGHRA and CDR2 YSYEKL. This CDR3 is CASSHLPGGGC.

This clonotype was detected a few times. The V and J genes are TRBV11-2 and TRBJ1-1; no definite D call. The CDR3 is made up of 13 amino acids. Trimming cost V 1 base and J 3 bases, with 6 bases left between them. Per the germline V gene, CDR1 is SGHAT and CDR2 is FQNNGV. The CDR3 region is CASSLALYTEAFF. The CDR3 nucleotides read TGTGCCAGCAGCTTAGCCCTTTACACTGAAGCTTTCTTT.